Below, one TCR beta chain is given with its context. This clonotype was observed a few times. What antigen it recognizes has not been identified. One base away there is no much larger clone; base qualities are not given. Preparation of the library involved 5' RACE. The instrument given in TCRdb is NextSeq 500. The TCR library protocol attached unique molecular identifiers to individual cDNA molecules to correct for sequencing error and PCR bias. Both TCR alpha and beta chains were sequenced, and tight co-correlation was observed between alpha and beta sequence abundances in each sample. The authors' analysis ran thus. Decombinator V4 was used to perform V gene, J gene and CDR3 annotation of TCR sequences. TCRs were defined as expanded if a significant change between any two time points was detected under a Poisson model with p below 0.0001. Abundances of TCRs were expressed as counts per million after normalisation to the total number of TCRs sequenced in each sample. TRAV1-2 paired with TRAJ12, TRAJ20 or TRAJ33 defined MAIT TCRs, while TRAV10 paired with TRAJ18 defined iNKT TCRs. VDJdb, accessed 1 November 2021, was searched for CMV, EBV and SARS-CoV-2 annotated TCRs, with TCRs annotated for multiple antigens excluded. The public sequencing data were trimmed at Q25 with fastp and processed into clonotypes with MiXCR by TCRdb, which kept only in-frame beta chains. Each CDR3 protein gets just one entry, which takes the most common genes and DNA from the rows behind it. The V and J calls, along with clone size, are taken from TCRdb and not from the paper's own processing. For this sample there are around 25,000 distinct CDR3 sequences; approximately 6% appear just once. 2.4% of the sample is held by the ten biggest clonotypes.

From the germline V gene, CDR1 is MNHEY and CDR2 is SVGAGI. The CDR3, cysteine through phenylalanine, is 14 amino acids long. CDR3 DNA only is kept here, 42 bases in frame from base 1. Germline trimming amounts to 6 bases on V and 2 bases on J, with 4 as the count of junction bases outside the gene matches. This sample stems from a study of early T cells in non-severe SARS-CoV-2 infection (dated by TCRdb to 2020 to 2022). Background for the entire study: Because TCR sequencing relied on bulk RNA taken from unsorted whole blood, pairing of alpha and beta chains was not possible.

Set within a cohort of healthcare workers in London, UK, this nested case-control study involved weekly PCR testing of nasopharyngeal swabs along with blood sampling. Healthcare workers were recruited during the week of the UK lockdown, between 23 and 31 March 2020, and followed weekly for up to roughly 15 weeks. On the study overall, not on this receptor specifically: Matching against VDJdb was skewed toward anti-spike CD8 responses, likely underestimated virus-specific expansions, and missed private and CD4 specificities.

The receptor was isolated from an adult who was a healthcare worker with PCR-confirmed SARS-CoV-2 infection or an uninfected control (not recorded which). This sequence uses TRBV6-5 and TRBJ1-5, with 7 central nucleotides matching TRBD1. Sequenced material: whole blood. The CDR3 corresponds to CASSTGVGNQPQHF. The DNA reads TGTGCCAGCAGCACAGGGGTTGGCAATCAGCCCCAGCATTTT.